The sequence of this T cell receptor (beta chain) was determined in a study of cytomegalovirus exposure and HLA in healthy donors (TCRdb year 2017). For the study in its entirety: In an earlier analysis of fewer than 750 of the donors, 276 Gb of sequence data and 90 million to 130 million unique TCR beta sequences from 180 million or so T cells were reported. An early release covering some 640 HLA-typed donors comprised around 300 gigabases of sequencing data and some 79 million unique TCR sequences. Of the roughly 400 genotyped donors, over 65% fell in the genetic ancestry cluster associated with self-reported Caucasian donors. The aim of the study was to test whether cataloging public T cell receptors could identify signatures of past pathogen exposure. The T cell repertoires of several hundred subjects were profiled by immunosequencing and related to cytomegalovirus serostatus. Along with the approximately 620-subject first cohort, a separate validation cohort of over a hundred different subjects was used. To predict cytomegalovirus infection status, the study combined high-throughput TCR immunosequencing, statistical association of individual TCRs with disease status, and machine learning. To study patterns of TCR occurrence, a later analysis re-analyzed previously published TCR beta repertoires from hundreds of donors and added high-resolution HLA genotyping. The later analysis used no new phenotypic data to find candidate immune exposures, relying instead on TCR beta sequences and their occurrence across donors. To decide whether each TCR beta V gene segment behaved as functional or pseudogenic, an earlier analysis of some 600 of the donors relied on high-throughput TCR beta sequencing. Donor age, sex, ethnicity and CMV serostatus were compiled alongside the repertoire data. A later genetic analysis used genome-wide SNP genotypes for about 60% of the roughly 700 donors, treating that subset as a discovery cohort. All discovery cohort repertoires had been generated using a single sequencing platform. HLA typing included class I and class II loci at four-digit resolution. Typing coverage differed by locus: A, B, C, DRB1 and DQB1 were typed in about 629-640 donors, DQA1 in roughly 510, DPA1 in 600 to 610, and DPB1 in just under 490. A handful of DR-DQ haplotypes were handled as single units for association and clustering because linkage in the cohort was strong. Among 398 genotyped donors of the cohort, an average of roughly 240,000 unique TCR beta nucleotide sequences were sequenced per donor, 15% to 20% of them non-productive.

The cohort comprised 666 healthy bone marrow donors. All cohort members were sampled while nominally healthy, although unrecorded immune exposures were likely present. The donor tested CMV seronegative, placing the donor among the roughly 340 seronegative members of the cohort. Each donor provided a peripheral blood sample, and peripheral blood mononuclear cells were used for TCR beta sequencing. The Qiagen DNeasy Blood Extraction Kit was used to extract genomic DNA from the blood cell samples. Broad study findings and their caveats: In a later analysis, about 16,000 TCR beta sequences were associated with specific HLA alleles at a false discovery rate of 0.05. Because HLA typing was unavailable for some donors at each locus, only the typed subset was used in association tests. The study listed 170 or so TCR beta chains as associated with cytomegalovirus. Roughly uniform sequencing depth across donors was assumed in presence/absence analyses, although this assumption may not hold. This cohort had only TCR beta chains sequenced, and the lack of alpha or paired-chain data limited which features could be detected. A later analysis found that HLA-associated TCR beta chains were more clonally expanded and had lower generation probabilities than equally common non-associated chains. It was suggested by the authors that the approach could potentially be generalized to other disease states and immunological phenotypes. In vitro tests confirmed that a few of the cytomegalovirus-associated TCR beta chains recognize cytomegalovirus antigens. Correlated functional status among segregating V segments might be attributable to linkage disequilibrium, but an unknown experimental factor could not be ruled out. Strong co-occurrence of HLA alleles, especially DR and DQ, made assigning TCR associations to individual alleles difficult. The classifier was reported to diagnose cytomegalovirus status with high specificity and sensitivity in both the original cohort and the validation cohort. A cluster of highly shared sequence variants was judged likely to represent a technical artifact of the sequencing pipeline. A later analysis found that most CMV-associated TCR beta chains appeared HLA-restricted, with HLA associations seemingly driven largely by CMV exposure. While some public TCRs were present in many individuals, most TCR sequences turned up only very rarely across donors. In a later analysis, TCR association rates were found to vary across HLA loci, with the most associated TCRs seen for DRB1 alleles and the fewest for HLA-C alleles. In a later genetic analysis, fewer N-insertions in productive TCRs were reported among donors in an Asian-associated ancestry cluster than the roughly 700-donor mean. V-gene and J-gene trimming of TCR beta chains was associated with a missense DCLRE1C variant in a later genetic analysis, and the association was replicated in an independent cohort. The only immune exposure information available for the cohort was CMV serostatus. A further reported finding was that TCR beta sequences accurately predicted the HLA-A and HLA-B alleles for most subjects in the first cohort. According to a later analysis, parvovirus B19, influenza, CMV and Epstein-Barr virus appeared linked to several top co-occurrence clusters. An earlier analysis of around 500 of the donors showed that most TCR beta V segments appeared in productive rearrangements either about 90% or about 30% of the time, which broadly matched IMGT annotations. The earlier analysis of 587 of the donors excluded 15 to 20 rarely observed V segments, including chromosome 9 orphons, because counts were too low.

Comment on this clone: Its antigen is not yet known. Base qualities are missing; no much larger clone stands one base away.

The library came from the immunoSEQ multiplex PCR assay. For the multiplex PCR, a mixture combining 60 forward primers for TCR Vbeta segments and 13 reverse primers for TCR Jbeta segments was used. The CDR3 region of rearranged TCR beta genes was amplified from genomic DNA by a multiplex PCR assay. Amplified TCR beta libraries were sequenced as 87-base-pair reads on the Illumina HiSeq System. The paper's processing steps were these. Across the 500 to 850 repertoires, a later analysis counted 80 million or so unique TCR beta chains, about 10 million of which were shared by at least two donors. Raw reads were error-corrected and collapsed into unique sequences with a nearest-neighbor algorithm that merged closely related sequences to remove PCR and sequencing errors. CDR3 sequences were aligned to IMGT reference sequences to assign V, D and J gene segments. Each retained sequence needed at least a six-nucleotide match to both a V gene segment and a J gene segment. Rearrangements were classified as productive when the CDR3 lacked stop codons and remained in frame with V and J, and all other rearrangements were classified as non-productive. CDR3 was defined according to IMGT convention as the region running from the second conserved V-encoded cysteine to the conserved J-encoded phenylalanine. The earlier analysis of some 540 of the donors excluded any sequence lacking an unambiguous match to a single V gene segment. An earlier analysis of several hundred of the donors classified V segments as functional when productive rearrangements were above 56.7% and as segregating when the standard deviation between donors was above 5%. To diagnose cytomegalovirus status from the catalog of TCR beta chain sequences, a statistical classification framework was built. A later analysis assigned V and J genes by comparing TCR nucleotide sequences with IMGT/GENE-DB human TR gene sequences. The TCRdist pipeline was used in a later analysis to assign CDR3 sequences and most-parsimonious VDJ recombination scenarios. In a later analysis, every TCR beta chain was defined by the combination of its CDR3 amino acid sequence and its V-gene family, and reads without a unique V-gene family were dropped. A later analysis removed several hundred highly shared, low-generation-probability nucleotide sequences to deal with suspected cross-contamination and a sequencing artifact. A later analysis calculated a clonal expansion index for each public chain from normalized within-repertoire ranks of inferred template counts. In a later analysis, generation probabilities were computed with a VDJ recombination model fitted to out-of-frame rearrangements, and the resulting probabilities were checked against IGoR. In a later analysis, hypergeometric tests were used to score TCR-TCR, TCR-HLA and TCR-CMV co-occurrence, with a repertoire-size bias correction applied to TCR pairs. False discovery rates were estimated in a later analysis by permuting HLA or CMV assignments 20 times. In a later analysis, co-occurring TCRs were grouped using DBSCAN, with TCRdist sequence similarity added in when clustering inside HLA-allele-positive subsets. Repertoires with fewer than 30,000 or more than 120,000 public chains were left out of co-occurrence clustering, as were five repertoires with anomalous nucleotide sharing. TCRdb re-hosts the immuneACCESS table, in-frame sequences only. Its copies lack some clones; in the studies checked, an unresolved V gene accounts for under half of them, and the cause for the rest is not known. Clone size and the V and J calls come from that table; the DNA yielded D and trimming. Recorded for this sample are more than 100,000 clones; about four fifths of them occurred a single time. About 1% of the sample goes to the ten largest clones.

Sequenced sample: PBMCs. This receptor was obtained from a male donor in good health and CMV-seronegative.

Here the CDR3 is given as CASSPRERNYGYTF. In nucleotides, the sequence is TGTGCCAGCTCGCCGCGAGAGAGAAACTATGGCTACACCTTC. This chain joins TRBV18 to TRBJ1-2; too little of a D gene remains to name it. From the cysteine up to the phenylalanine, the CDR3 has a length of 14 residues. Of the read, only the CDR3 DNA is kept; its 42 bases are in frame from base 1. The V and J ends are trimmed by 6 bases and 2 bases, leaving 13 bases between them. CDR1 and CDR2, per the germline V gene, are KGHSH and LQKENI. The variable domain in full, with residues beyond the CDR3 obtained from the reference TRBV18 and TRBJ1-2 genes, is NAGVMQNPRHLVRRRGQEARLRCSPMKGHSHVYWYRQLPEEGLKFMVYLQKENIIDESGMPKERFSAEFPKEGPSILRIQQVVRGDSAAYFCASSPRERNYGYTFGSGTRLTVV.